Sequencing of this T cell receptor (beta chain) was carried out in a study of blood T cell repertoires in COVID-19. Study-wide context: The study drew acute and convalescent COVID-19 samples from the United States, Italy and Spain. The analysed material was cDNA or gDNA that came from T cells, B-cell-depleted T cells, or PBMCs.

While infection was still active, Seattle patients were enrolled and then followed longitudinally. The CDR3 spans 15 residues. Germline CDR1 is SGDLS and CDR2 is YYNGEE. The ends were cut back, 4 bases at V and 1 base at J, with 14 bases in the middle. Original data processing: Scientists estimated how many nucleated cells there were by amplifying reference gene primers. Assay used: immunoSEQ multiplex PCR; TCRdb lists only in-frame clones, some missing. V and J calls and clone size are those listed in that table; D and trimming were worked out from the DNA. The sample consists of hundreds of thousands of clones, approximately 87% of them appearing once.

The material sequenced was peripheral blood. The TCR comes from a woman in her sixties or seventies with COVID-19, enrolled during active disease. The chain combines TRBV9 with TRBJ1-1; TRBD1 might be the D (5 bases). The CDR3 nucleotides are TGTGCCAGCAGCTACAATACGGGGGGGAACACTGAAGCTTTCTTT. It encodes CASSYNTGGNTEAFF.